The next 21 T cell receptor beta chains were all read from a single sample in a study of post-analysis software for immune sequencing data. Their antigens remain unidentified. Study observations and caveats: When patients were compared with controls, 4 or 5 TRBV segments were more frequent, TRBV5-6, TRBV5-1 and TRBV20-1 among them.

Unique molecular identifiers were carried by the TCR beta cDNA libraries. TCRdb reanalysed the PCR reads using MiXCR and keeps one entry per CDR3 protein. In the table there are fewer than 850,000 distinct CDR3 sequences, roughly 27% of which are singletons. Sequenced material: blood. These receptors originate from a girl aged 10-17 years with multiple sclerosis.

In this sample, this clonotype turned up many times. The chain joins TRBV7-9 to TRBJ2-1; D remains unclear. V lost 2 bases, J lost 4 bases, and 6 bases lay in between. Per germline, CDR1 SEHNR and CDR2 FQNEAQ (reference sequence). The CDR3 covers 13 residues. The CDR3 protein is CASSLRQYNEQFF. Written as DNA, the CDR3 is TGTGCCAGCAGCTTAAGGCAGTACAATGAGCAGTTCTTC.

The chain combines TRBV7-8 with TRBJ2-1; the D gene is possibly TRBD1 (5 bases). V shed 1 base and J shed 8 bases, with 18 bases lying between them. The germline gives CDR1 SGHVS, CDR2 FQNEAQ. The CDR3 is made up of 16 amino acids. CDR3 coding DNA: TGTGCCAGCAGCTTAGTGAAGTCCATCCTAGGGGATGAGCAGTTCTTC. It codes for CASSLVKSILGDEQFF.

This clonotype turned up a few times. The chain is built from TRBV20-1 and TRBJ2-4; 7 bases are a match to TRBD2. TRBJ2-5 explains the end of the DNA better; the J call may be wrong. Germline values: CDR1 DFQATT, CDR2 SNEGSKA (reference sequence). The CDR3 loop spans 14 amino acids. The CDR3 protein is CSAREGGRGETQYF. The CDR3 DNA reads TGCAGTGCTAGAGAGGGCGGGAGAGGGGAGACCCAGTACTTC.

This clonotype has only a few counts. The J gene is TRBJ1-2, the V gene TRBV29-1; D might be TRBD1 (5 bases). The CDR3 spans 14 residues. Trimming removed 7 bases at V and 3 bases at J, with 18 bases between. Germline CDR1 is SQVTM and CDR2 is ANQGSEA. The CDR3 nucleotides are TGCAGCGCTGCCCTTGGGGGAGGCTACTATGGCTACACCTTC. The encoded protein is CSAALGGGYYGYTF.

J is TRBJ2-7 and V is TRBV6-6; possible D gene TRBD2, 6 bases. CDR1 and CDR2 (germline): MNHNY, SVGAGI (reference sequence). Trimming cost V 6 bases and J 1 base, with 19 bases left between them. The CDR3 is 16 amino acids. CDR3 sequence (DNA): TGTGCCAGCAGGGTTAGCGGAACCACCCGATCCTACGAGCAGTACTTC. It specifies CASRVSGTTRSYEQYF.

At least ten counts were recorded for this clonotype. CDR3 sequence: CASSLEPTNSYEQYF. CDR3 sequence (DNA): TGTGCCAGCAGCTTAGAACCTACCAACTCCTACGAGCAGTACTTC. The chain recombines TRBV13 with TRBJ2-7; no clear D gene. CDR3 length: 15 amino acids. Trimming took off 1 base at V and 0 bases at J, with 10 bases between the two ends. Per the germline V gene, CDR1 is PRHDT and CDR2 is FYEKMQ (reference sequence). The variable domain in full, with the rest retrieved from reference TRBV13 and TRBJ2-7, is AAGVIQSPRHLIKEKRETATLKCYPIPRHDTVYWYQQGPGQDPQFLISFYEKMQSDKGSIPDRFSAQQFSDYHSELNMSSLELGDSALYFCASSLEPTNSYEQYFGPGTRLTVT.

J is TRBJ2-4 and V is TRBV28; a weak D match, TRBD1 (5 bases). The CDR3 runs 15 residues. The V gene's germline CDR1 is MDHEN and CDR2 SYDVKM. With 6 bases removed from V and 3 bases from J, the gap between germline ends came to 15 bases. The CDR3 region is CASSPKGVGKNIQYF. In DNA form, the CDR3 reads TGTGCCAGCAGCCCTAAAGGGGTGGGCAAAAACATTCAGTACTTC.

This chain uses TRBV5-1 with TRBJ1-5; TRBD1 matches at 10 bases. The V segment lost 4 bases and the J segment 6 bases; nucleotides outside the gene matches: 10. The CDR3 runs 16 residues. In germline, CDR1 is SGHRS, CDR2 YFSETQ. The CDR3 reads CASSPGDRGPFQPQHF. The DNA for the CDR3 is TGCGCCAGCAGCCCGGGCGACAGGGGGCCGTTTCAGCCCCAGCATTTT.

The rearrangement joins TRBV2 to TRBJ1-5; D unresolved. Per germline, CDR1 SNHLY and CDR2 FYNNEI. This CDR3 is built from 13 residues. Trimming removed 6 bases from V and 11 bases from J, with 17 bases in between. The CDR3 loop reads CASSPKWGGTQHF. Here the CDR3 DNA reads TGTGCCAGCAGCCCAAAGTGGGGAGGGACCCAGCATTTT.

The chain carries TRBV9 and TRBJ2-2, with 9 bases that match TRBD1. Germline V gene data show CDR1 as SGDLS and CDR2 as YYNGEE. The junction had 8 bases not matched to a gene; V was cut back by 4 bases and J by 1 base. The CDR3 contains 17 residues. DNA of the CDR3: TGTGCCAGCAGCTACCCCCGGGACAGGGTGAACACCGGGGAGCTGTTTTTT. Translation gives CASSYPRDRVNTGELFF.

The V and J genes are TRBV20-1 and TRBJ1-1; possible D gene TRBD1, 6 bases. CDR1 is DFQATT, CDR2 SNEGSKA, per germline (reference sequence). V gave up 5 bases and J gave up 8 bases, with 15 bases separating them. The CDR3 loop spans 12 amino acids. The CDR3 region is CSAGARGLEAFF. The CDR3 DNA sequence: TGCAGTGCTGGAGCCAGGGGCTTAGAAGCTTTCTTT.

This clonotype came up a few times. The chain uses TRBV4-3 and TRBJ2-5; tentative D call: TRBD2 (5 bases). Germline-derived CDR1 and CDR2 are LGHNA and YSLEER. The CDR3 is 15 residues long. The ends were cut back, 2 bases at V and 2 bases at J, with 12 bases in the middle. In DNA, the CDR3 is TGCGCCAGCAGCCAAACAGCGGTAACACAAGAGACCCAGTACTTC. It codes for CASSQTAVTQETQYF.

CDR3 DNA: TGTGCCAGCAGTGAAATTCCCGGGAAACTGGGATCACCCCTCCACTTT. It is translated as CASSEIPGKLGSPLHF. The chain has TRBV6-1 and TRBJ1-6, with no clear D. From germline, CDR1 is MNHNS and CDR2 SASEGT. V lost 2 bases and J lost 10, with 18 bases in between. This CDR3 is built from 16 residues.

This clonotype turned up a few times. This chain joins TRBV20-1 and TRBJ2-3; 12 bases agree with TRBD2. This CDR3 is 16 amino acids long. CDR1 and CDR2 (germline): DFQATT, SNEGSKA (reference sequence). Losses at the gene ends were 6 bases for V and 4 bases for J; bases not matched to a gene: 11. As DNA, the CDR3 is TGCAGTGCCCTGCGCGCTAGCGGGGGGGCCGCAGATACGCAGTATTTT. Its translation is CSALRASGGAADTQYF.

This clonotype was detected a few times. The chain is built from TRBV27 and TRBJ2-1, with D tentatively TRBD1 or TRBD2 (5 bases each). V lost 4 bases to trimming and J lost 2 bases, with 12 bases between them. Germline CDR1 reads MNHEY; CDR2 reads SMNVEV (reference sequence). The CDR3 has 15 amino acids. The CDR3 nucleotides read TGTGCCAGCAGTTCCCGGGACCCCACCTACAATGAGCAGTTCTTC. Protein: CASSSRDPTYNEQFF.

The CDR3 loop is CATSDSWTRANNEQFF. In nucleotides, the CDR3 is TGTGCCACCAGTGATTCGTGGACTAGAGCCAACAATGAGCAGTTCTTC. The gene calls are TRBV24-1 and TRBJ2-1; 7 bases are a match to TRBD2. The CDR3 spans 16 residues. Germline values: CDR1 KGHDR, CDR2 SFDVKD. J gave up 5 bases and V 2 bases, and 8 bases lay outside the gene matches.

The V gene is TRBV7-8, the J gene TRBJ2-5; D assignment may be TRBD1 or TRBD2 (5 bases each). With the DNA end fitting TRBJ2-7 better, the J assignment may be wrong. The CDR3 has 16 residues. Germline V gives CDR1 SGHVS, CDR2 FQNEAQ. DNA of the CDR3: TGTGCCAGCAGAAAAAGGCTCGACTGGGACCCCCACGAGCAGTACTTC. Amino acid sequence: CASRKRLDWDPHEQYF.

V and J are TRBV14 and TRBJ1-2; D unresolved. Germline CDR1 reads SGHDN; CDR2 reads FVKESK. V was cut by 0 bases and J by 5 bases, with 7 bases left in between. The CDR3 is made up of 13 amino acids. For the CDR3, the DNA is TGTGCCAGCAGCCAAGAATTCAGTTATGGCTACACCTTC. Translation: CASSQEFSYGYTF.

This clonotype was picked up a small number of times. The CDR3 DNA is TGTGCCAGCCTGAATAGCGGGAGAGGCACAGATACGCAGTATTTT. This sequence encodes CASLNSGRGTDTQYF. The chain joins TRBV6-6 to TRBJ2-3; 9 nucleotides match TRBD2. Per the germline V gene, CDR1 is MNHNY and CDR2 is SVGAGI (reference sequence). The CDR3 covers 15 residues. Losses at the gene ends were 8 bases for V and 1 base for J; bases not matched to a gene: 7.

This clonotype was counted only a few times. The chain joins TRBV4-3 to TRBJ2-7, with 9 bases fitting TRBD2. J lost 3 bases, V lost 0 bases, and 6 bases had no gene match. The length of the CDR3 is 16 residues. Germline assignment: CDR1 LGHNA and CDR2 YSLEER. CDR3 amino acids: CASSQDLTSGIYEQYF. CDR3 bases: TGCGCCAGCAGCCAAGATCTGACTAGCGGTATCTACGAGCAGTACTTC.

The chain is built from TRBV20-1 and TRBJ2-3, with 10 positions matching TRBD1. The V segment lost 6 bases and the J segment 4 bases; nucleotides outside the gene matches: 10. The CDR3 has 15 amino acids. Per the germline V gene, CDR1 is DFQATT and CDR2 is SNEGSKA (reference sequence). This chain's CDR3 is CSAEIRTGGPDTQYF. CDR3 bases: TGCAGTGCCGAGATCCGGACAGGGGGGCCAGATACGCAGTATTTT.